A single sample gave rise to the 17 T cell receptor beta chains below, sequenced in a study of blood T cell repertoires in COVID-19. The data were produced by immunoSEQ multiplex PCR, yet TCRdb's version contains in-frame clones alone and is incomplete. The sample lists 210,000 or so clones, roughly 84% occurring once. Sequences were obtained from peripheral blood. These receptors were taken from a human donor in a cohort sampled during active COVID-19.

The CDR3 spells CSASRGLAGPGELFF. CDR3 DNA sequence: TGCAGTGCTAGTCGTGGGCTAGCCGGTCCCGGGGAGCTGTTTTTT. The rearrangement uses TRBV20-1 and TRBJ2-2, with TRBD2 as a possible D gene (5 bases). This CDR3 has 15 residues. Trimming shortened V by 3 bases and J by 6 bases, and 17 bases separated the two germline ends. The germline V gene encodes CDR1 DFQATT and CDR2 SNEGSKA (reference sequence).

The chain carries TRBV24-1 and TRBJ1-2; no definite D call. V was cut by 5 bases and J by 3 bases, with 9 bases left in between. This CDR3 is 13 amino acids long. Germline CDR1 and CDR2: KGHDR and SFDVKD. Here the CDR3 reads CATSVAQDYGYTF. The CDR3 DNA sequence: TGTGCCACCAGTGTCGCCCAGGACTATGGCTACACCTTC.

The chain carries TRBV11-2 and TRBJ2-5; D possibly corresponds to TRBD2 (5 bases). The V gene's germline CDR1 is SGHAT and CDR2 FQNNGV. With 4 bases removed from V and 9 bases from J, the gap between germline ends came to 18 bases. The CDR3 loop spans 14 amino acids. CDR3 DNA sequence: TGTGCCAGCAGCTCCGAATTCTTTCAAGCGGCCCAGTACTTC. This codes for CASSSEFFQAAQYF.

CDR3 loop: CASSVAGLGYTF. CDR3 nucleotides: TGTGCCAGCAGCGTAGCCGGTCTGGGCTACACCTTC. The chain couples TRBV9 to TRBJ1-2; D remains ambiguous. CDR3 size: 12 residues. V gave up 0 bases and J gave up 8 bases, with 8 bases separating them. Looked up from germline, CDR1 is SGDLS and CDR2 is YYNGEE. The entire variable domain, with the rest obtained from reference TRBV9 and TRBJ1-2, is as follows: DSGVTQTPKHLITATGQRVTLRCSPRSGDLSVYWYQQSLDQGLQFLIQYYNGEERAKGNILERFSAQQFPDLHSELNLSSLELGDSALYFCASSVAGLGYTFGSGTRLTVV.

The CDR3 spells CASSTLLAGVETQYF. The CDR3 DNA reads as TGTGCCAGCAGCACCCTGCTAGCGGGGGTAGAGACCCAGTACTTC. The chain employs TRBV4-2 and TRBJ2-5; 10 nucleotides match TRBD2. The germline V gene encodes CDR1 LGHNA and CDR2 YNFKEQ. V was clipped by 5 bases and J by 4 bases; unmatched bases: 7. The CDR3 sequence is 15 residues long.

V usage is TRBV18 and J usage is TRBJ2-1; a weak D match, TRBD2 (5 bases). The CDR3 has 16 residues. Trimming took 3 bases from V and 6 from J, leaving 18 bases between them. Looked up from germline, CDR1 is KGHSH and CDR2 is LQKENI. CDR3 protein: CASSPPRVALFNEQFF. The DNA for the CDR3 is TGTGCCAGCTCACCGCCGAGGGTGGCTTTGTTCAATGAGCAGTTCTTC. Looking up the rest from reference TRBV18 and TRBJ2-1 gives the full variable domain: NAGVMQNPRHLVRRRGQEARLRCSPMKGHSHVYWYRQLPEEGLKFMVYLQKENIIDESGMPKERFSAEFPKEGPSILRIQQVVRGDSAAYFCASSPPRVALFNEQFFGPGTRLTVL.

This chain joins TRBV5-5 and TRBJ2-1, with TRBD2 as a possible D gene (6 bases). The CDR3 is made up of 16 amino acids. The germline V gene encodes CDR1 SGHKS and CDR2 YYEKEE (reference sequence). V dropped 2 bases and J dropped 9 bases, with 21 bases sitting between them. The CDR3: CASSFGLPAIPGEQFF. DNA of the CDR3: TGTGCCAGCAGCTTTGGACTACCAGCCATCCCAGGTGAGCAGTTCTTC.

CDR3 sequence (DNA): TGTGCCAGCTCACGGCGGGGGGGAGACACCGGGGAGCTGTTTTTT. It specifies CASSRRGGDTGELFF. The rearrangement links TRBV11-3 to TRBJ2-2, with 9 bases matching TRBD2. V gave up 8 bases and J gave up 3 bases; unmatched junction bases: 7. The germline gives CDR1 SGHNT, CDR2 YENEEA. The CDR3 consists of 15 residues.

The chain joins TRBV7-2 to TRBJ2-1; possibly TRBD2 for D (5 bases). The germline CDR1 and CDR2 sequences are SGHTA and FQGNSA. The CDR3 totals 15 residues. V lost 5 bases and J 2 bases, leaving 13 bases between the germline ends. This CDR3 reads CASSLSGPTYNEQFF. DNA for the CDR3: TGTGCCAGCAGCCTCAGCGGACCAACCTACAATGAGCAGTTCTTC.

The rearrangement uses TRBV5-6 and TRBJ2-1; TRBD2 agrees at 7 bases. The length of the CDR3 is 14 residues. The ends lost 2 bases at V and 5 bases at J; junction bases unmatched: 4. The germline V gene encodes CDR1 SGHDT and CDR2 YYEEEE. The CDR3 bases are TGTGCCAGCAGCTTTAGAGCGGGGCACAATGAGCAGTTCTTC. Its translation is CASSFRAGHNEQFF.

The rearrangement joins TRBV28 to TRBJ2-2; TRBD1 is a possible D gene (6 bases). There are 17 residues in the CDR3. The V end was cut by 3 bases, the J end by 3 bases, with 17 bases between. Germline CDR1 reads MDHEN; CDR2 reads SYDVKM. CDR3: CASSLTNRAVDTGELFF. CDR3 nucleotides: TGTGCCAGCAGTTTGACAAACAGGGCGGTTGACACCGGGGAGCTGTTTTTT.

The rearrangement joins TRBV9 to TRBJ2-1, with TRBD2 matching over 14 bases. The CDR3 sequence is 17 residues long. V lost 0 bases and J lost 7; bases outside the gene matches: 6. Germline assignment: CDR1 SGDLS and CDR2 YYNGEE. As DNA, the CDR3 is TGTGCCAGCAGCGTAGGGGCCGGGACTAGCGGGAGAAATGAGCAGTTCTTC. Its protein is CASSVGAGTSGRNEQFF.

This clone was recorded once. V gene TRBV4-2 combines with J gene TRBJ2-3, with D tentatively TRBD2 (5 bases). The CDR3 loop spans 15 amino acids. Germline lookup yields CDR1 LGHNA and CDR2 YNFKEQ. Trimming cost V 1 base and J 0 bases, with 8 bases left between them. In DNA form, the CDR3 reads TGTGCCAGCAGCCAAGGTAGCGCCAGCACAGATACGCAGTATTTT. It encodes CASSQGSASTDTQYF.

In its sample, this clone was seen once. The J gene is TRBJ2-3, the V gene TRBV24-1; D is uncertain. The CDR3 length is 16 residues. Germline V gives CDR1 KGHDR, CDR2 SFDVKD. V lost 1 base to trimming and J lost 0 bases, with 10 bases between them. CDR3 protein: CATSDFSVSSTDTQYF. The CDR3 region has the DNA TGTGCCACCAGTGATTTTTCAGTATCTAGCACAGATACGCAGTATTTT.

The rearrangement links TRBV11-3 to TRBJ2-4; the D gene is possibly TRBD2 (5 bases). The germline CDR1 and CDR2 sequences are SGHNT and YENEEA. The CDR3 has 13 amino acids. Trimming cost V 1 base and J 9 bases, with 10 bases left between them. The CDR3 nucleotides are TGTGCCAGCAGCTTAGGGGCCGGAGGCATTCAGTACTTC. Its translation is CASSLGAGGIQYF. The full variable domain, with the rest looked up from reference TRBV11-3 and TRBJ2-4, is EAGVVQSPRYKIIEKKQPVAFWCNPISGHNTLYWYLQNLGQGPELLIRYENEEAVDDSQLPKDRFSAERLKGVDSTLKIQPAELGDSAVYLCASSLGAGGIQYFGAGTRLSVL.

The V and J genes are TRBV19 and TRBJ1-1; D ambiguous. V shed 8 bases and J shed 14 bases, with 15 bases lying between them. Germline assignment: CDR1 LNHDA and CDR2 SQIVND (reference sequence). This CDR3 is built from 10 residues. The CDR3 reads CASVYGEAFF. The CDR3 nucleotides are TGTGCCAGTGTATACGGGGAGGCGTTCTTT.

This chain uses TRBV7-8 with TRBJ2-3, with TRBD2 matching over 9 bases. The CDR3 covers 20 residues. The V and J ends lost 2 bases and 3 bases, in that order; junction bases with no gene match: 18. CDR1 SGHVS and CDR2 FQNEAQ come from the germline V gene. The CDR3 sequence is CASSLRTGIVLAGTTDTQYF. The CDR3 nucleotides are TGTGCCAGCAGCTTAAGAACAGGGATTGTTCTAGCGGGAACAACAGATACGCAGTATTTT.